The 27 T cell receptor beta chains below were found in one sample sequenced in a study of blood T cell repertoires in COVID-19 (dated by TCRdb to about 2020). Library prep was done by the immunoSEQ multiplex PCR assay. The source is immuneACCESS, and TCRdb retained only in-frame sequences with V and J called. Part of the clones is not carried over; for the studies checked, unresolved V genes explain less than half of this, and the remainder is unexplained. In all, the sample holds roughly 210,000 clones, and less than 90% of those were seen once. The ten largest clones capture over 9.5% of the sample. The specimen was peripheral blood. These receptors were taken from a woman at least 80 years old with COVID-19, enrolled during active disease.

The CDR3 sequence: CASSIDQTSLDEQFF. The CDR3 DNA sequence: TGTGCCAGTAGCATCGACCAGACAAGCCTCGATGAGCAGTTCTTC. The genes are TRBV19 and TRBJ2-1; D gene ambiguous. Trimming took off 6 bases at V and 8 bases at J, with 20 bases between the two ends. Germline V CDR1 and CDR2: LNHDA, SQIVND (reference sequence). The CDR3 sequence is 15 residues long. Full variable domain (rest looked up from reference TRBV19 and TRBJ2-1): DGGITQSPKYLFRKEGQNVTLSCEQNLNHDAMYWYRQDPGQGLRLIYYSQIVNDFQKGDIAEGYSVSREKKESFPLTVTSAQKNPTAFYLCASSIDQTSLDEQFFGPGTRLTVL.

This clone was picked up a small number of times. This chain connects TRBV6-4 to TRBJ1-1; D might be TRBD1 (5 bases). This CDR3 region has 15 residues. Germline values: CDR1 MRHNA, CDR2 SNTAGT. Between the trimmed V and J ends, which lost 4 bases and 5 bases, there was a span of 17 bases. The CDR3 DNA is TGTGCCAGCAGTGCCCTACACGCCGGGGGTACTGAAGCTTTCTTT. Protein sequence: CASSALHAGGTEAFF.

The J gene is TRBJ2-7, the V gene TRBV28, with no clear D. Trimming took off 3 bases at V and 4 bases at J, with 10 bases between the two ends. This CDR3 spans 13 amino acids. Germline lookup yields CDR1 MDHEN and CDR2 SYDVKM. The DNA of the CDR3 is TGTGCCAGCAGTTTTGGCAGTCAGTACGAGCAGTACTTC. Protein: CASSFGSQYEQYF.

The chain uses TRBV18 and TRBJ1-6; D possibly corresponds to TRBD1 (6 bases). This CDR3 region has 16 residues. In germline, CDR1 is KGHSH, CDR2 LQKENI. Trimming left V 4 bases short and J 5 bases short, with 15 bases between. The CDR3 bases are TGTGCCAGCTCACTCAGGGACATTGCCCATAATTCACCCCTCCACTTT. Residues: CASSLRDIAHNSPLHF.

The chain is built from TRBV4-1 and TRBJ2-5, with TRBD1 identical over 7 bases. This CDR3 spans 13 amino acids. V shed 4 bases, J shed 4 bases, and the junction held 3 bases outside the gene matches. CDR1 MGHRA and CDR2 YSYEKL come from the germline V gene. CDR3 region: CASSRYRGETQYF. The DNA for the CDR3 is TGCGCCAGCAGCCGCTACAGGGGAGAGACCCAGTACTTC.

This clone was recorded only once. V is TRBV14 and J is TRBJ2-1; D is perhaps TRBD1 (5 bases). V lost 0 bases and J lost 5, with 11 bases in between. The CDR3 has 15 residues. Germline V gives CDR1 SGHDN, CDR2 FVKESK. The CDR3, as DNA: TGTGCCAGCAGCCAAGATAGCTGGGGCGACAATGAGCAGTTCTTC. This sequence encodes CASSQDSWGDNEQFF.

The V call is TRBV24-1, the J call TRBJ2-2, with 9 positions matching TRBD1. Germline lookup yields CDR1 KGHDR and CDR2 SFDVKD. The CDR3 length is 16 residues. V gave up 3 bases and J gave up 4 bases; unmatched junction bases: 5. The CDR3 nucleotides read TGTGCCACCAGTGATAACAGGGGGCGCAGCACCGGGGAGCTGTTTTTT. Encoded protein: CATSDNRGRSTGELFF.

The chain has TRBV6-2 or TRBV6-3 and TRBJ2-1, with 9 nucleotides matching TRBD2. Germline trimming cut 5 bases from V and 0 bases from J; bases unmatched to any gene: 2. CDR1 is MNHEY, CDR2 SVGEGT, per germline. The CDR3 runs 15 residues. The CDR3 coding sequence is TGTGCCAGCAGTCTAGCGGGGAGCTCCTACAATGAGCAGTTCTTC. Translated, it gives CASSLAGSSYNEQFF.

V usage is TRBV5-1 and J usage is TRBJ1-2; 8 nucleotides agree with TRBD1. The CDR3 sequence is 15 residues long. Germline lookup yields CDR1 SGHRS and CDR2 YFSETQ. Trimming at V came to 4 bases and at J to 7 bases, leaving 12 bases not matched to a gene. CDR3 residues: CASSVSGGASFGYTF. The CDR3 DNA reads TGCGCCAGCAGCGTATCAGGGGGCGCGTCTTTTGGCTACACCTTC.

J is TRBJ2-3 and V is TRBV6-2 or TRBV6-3, with D possibly TRBD1 on 5 matching bases. The CDR3 is made up of 15 amino acids. Looked up from germline, CDR1 is MNHEY and CDR2 is SVGEGT. V shed 2 bases and J shed 2 bases, with 11 bases lying between them. This CDR3 is CASSYEWGATDTQYF. The CDR3 coding sequence is TGTGCCAGCAGTTACGAATGGGGCGCCACAGATACGCAGTATTTT.

The chain carries TRBV30 and TRBJ2-4, with 7 bases aligning to TRBD1. The V segment lost 0 bases and the J segment 4 bases; nucleotides outside the gene matches: 3. CDR1 is GTSNPN and CDR2 is SVGIG in the germline V gene (reference sequence). The CDR3 runs 14 residues. The CDR3 DNA sequence: TGTGCCTGGAGTGTGGCAGGGGGAAAAAACATTCAGTACTTC. Amino acids: CAWSVAGGKNIQYF.

V is TRBV6-1 and J is TRBJ2-4; maybe TRBD2 (5 bases). The germline gives CDR1 MNHNS, CDR2 SASEGT. V lost 3 bases, J lost 4 bases, and 13 bases lay in between. The CDR3 is 15 residues long. The CDR3 reads CASSDRELGKNIQYF. CDR3 nucleotides: TGTGCCAGCAGTGACCGGGAACTAGGTAAAAACATTCAGTACTTC.

The CDR3 reads CASSLDGTSNSPLHF. The CDR3 nucleotides are TGTGCCAGCAGCTTGGACGGGACAAGTAATTCACCCCTCCACTTT. V and J are TRBV5-5 and TRBJ1-6; D is possibly TRBD1 (6 bases). Trimming took off 0 bases at V and 6 bases at J, with 10 bases between the two ends. The germline V gene has CDR1 SGHKS and CDR2 YYEKEE (reference sequence). CDR3 length equals 15 residues.

The chain is built from TRBV6-6 and TRBJ1-2, with TRBD1 identical over 10 bases. CDR3 size: 17 residues. The V and J ends lost 5 bases and 4 bases, in that order; junction bases with no gene match: 13. Germline V gene lookup returns CDR1 MNHNY and CDR2 SVGAGI (reference sequence). Here the CDR3 DNA reads TGTGCCAGCAGTCCCGGGACAGGGGTCCCACTCTCCTATGGCTACACCTTC. It is translated as CASSPGTGVPLSYGYTF.

The V and J genes are TRBV6-5 and TRBJ1-1, with 7 nucleotides matching TRBD1. V lost 2 bases and J lost 9; bases outside the gene matches: 6. Germline-derived CDR1 and CDR2 are MNHEY and SVGAGI. The length of the CDR3 is 13 residues. CDR3 coding DNA: TGTGCCAGCAGTTACAGACAGGGCGTAAAAGCTTTCTTT. Its protein is CASSYRQGVKAFF.

The genes are TRBV28 and TRBJ1-1; 9 positions agree with TRBD1. CDR1 is MDHEN and CDR2 is SYDVKM in the germline V gene. This CDR3 has 17 residues. After removal of 5 bases from V and 6 bases from J, the junction contained 16 bases not matched to a gene. The CDR3 nucleotides are TGTGCCAGCAGTAGCCACCGCCCCTCGACAGGGGGTCCTGAAGCTTTCTTT. Protein: CASSSHRPSTGGPEAFF. The full variable domain, its missing parts supplied by reference TRBV28 and TRBJ1-1, is DVKVTQSSRYLVKRTGEKVFLECVQDMDHENMFWYRQDPGLGLRLIYFSYDVKMKEKGDIPEGYSVSREKKERFSLILESASTNQTSMYLCASSSHRPSTGGPEAFFGQGTRLTVV.

This chain connects TRBV3-1 (or the pseudogene TRBV3-2) to TRBJ1-3; the D gene is possibly TRBD1 (5 bases). The CDR3 is made up of 15 amino acids. Trimming stripped 4 bases from V and 2 bases from J, with 12 bases between. Germline assignment: CDR1 LGHDT and CDR2 YNNKEL (reference sequence). The DNA of the CDR3 is TGTGCCAGCAGCCCGACAGTGGGTACTGGAAACACCATATATTTT. It encodes CASSPTVGTGNTIYF.

Details on this clone: This same CDR3 is encoded by further DNA sequences in the sample. The V call is TRBV6-5, the J call TRBJ1-2, with TRBD1 identical over 7 bases. The V segment lost 0 bases and the J segment 5 bases; nucleotides outside the gene matches: 3. CDR3 length equals 14 residues. Germline V gene sequence: CDR1 MNHEY, CDR2 SVGAGI. CDR3 residues: CASSYSRQGYGYTF. CDR3 nucleotides: TGTGCCAGCAGTTACTCGAGACAGGGTTATGGCTACACCTTC.

This clone was counted between two and nine times. The chain joins TRBV30 to TRBJ2-1; TRBD1 agrees at 9 bases. J was trimmed by 10 bases and V by 6 bases; bases with no gene match: 7. The CDR3 has 12 residues. The germline V gene has CDR1 GTSNPN and CDR2 SVGIG (reference sequence). The CDR3 region has the DNA TGTGCCTGCACCACAGGGGGCATCGAGCAGTTCTTC. Protein sequence: CACTTGGIEQFF. The full variable domain, completed using reference TRBV30 and TRBJ2-1, is SQTIHQWPATLVQPVGSPLSLECTVEGTSNPNLYWYRQAAGRGLQLLFYSVGIGQISSEVPQNLSASRPQDRQFILSSKKLLLSDSGFYLCACTTGGIEQFFGPGTRLTVL.

The V gene is TRBV7-9, the J gene TRBJ1-1; the D is unclear. V was pared by 5 bases and J by 4 bases, with 20 bases between. The V gene's germline CDR1 is SEHNR and CDR2 FQNEAQ (reference sequence). The CDR3 spans 16 residues. DNA of the CDR3: TGTGCCAGCAGCCCTTCGCCCCAGGCAGCAAGCACTGAAGCTTTCTTT. Its translation: CASSPSPQAASTEAFF. Looking up the rest from reference TRBV7-9 and TRBJ1-1 gives the full variable domain: DTGVSQNPRHKITKRGQNVTFRCDPISEHNRLYWYRQTLGQGPEFLTYFQNEAQLEKSRLLSDRFSAERPKGSFSTLEIQRTEQGDSAMYLCASSPSPQAASTEAFFGQGTRLTVV.

This clone showed up just a few times. The V and J genes are TRBV12-3 or TRBV12-4 and TRBJ1-4; D uncertain. The CDR3 runs to 12 residues. V was clipped by 9 bases and J by 2 bases, with 7 bases between them. The CDR3 nucleotides read TGTGCCAGTCGGTGGACTAATGAAAAACTGTTTTTT. Translation gives CASRWTNEKLFF.

The rearrangement links TRBV18 to TRBJ2-5; perhaps TRBD2 as D (5 bases). The germline V gene has CDR1 KGHSH and CDR2 LQKENI. This CDR3 is 12 amino acids long. V was shortened by 3 bases and J by 9 bases, with 11 bases between the two germline ends. The CDR3 coding sequence is TGTGCCAGCTCACCGGCCCGGGAAGCCCAGTACTTC. Protein: CASSPAREAQYF.

This clone appeared once. The V and J genes are TRBV5-5 and TRBJ2-5; D possibly corresponds to TRBD2 (6 bases). The V gene's germline CDR1 is SGHKS and CDR2 YYEKEE (reference sequence). This CDR3 has 14 residues. The V gene lost 3 bases and the J gene lost 2 bases, with 11 bases spanning the gap. The CDR3 loop is CASSWGDFQETQYF. In DNA, the CDR3 is TGTGCCAGCAGCTGGGGGGACTTTCAAGAGACCCAGTACTTC. Together with reference TRBV5-5 and TRBJ2-5, the CDR3 gives the full variable domain: DAGVTQSPTHLIKTRGQQVTLRCSPISGHKSVSWYQQVLGQGPQFIFQYYEKEERGRGNFPDRFSARQFPNYSSELNVNALLLGDSALYLCASSWGDFQETQYFGPGTRLLVL.

This chain uses TRBV5-8 with TRBJ1-3; TRBD1 matches at 8 bases. CDR3 size: 17 residues. After removal of 4 bases from V and 1 base from J, the junction contained 10 bases not matched to a gene. CDR1 and CDR2 (germline): SGHTS, YDEGEE. CDR3 loop: CASSRGDRGISGNTIYF. Written as DNA, the CDR3 is TGTGCCAGCAGCCGGGGAGACAGGGGTATATCTGGAAACACCATATATTTT. Variable domain in full (rest from reference TRBV5-8 and TRBJ1-3): EAGVTQSPTHLIKTRGQQATLRCSPISGHTSVYWYQQALGLGLQFLLWYDEGEERNRGNFPPRFSGRQFPNYSSELNVNALELEDSALYLCASSRGDRGISGNTIYFGEGSWLTVV.

The chain is built from TRBV6-5 and TRBJ1-3; D remains unclear. Germline CDR1 is MNHEY and CDR2 is SVGAGI. The V gene lost 7 bases and the J gene lost 3 bases, with 7 bases spanning the gap. The CDR3 spans 12 residues. This chain's CDR3 is CASNGGGNTIYF. In nucleotides, the CDR3 is TGTGCCAGCAATGGAGGTGGAAACACCATATATTTT.

The chain employs TRBV5-1 and TRBJ2-1; weak D call: TRBD2 (5 bases). V lost 4 bases, J lost 6 bases, and 14 bases lay in between. Germline lookup yields CDR1 SGHRS and CDR2 YFSETQ. The CDR3 is 14 residues long. CDR3 coding DNA: TGCGCCAGCAGCATTGACGGGGATACCAATGAGCAGTTCTTC. Its protein product is CASSIDGDTNEQFF.

This chain uses TRBV10-2 with TRBJ1-2; TRBD1 aligns across 9 bases. The CDR3 contains 12 residues. Germline V gives CDR1 WSHSY, CDR2 SAAADI. The ends lost 8 bases at V and 2 bases at J; junction bases unmatched: 0. CDR3 region: CASGTGNYGYTF. Written as DNA, the CDR3 is TGCGCCAGCGGGACAGGGAACTATGGCTACACCTTC.